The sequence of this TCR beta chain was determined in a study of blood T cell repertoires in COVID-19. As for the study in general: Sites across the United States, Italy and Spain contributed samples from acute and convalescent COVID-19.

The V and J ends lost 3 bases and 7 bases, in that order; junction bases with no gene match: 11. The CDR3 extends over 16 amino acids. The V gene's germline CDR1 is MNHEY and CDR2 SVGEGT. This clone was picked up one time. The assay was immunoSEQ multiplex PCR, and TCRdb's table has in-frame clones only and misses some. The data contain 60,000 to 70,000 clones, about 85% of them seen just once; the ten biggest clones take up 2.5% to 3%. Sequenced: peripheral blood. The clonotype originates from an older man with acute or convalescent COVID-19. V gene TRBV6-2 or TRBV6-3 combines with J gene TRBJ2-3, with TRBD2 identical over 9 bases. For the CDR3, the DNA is TGTGCCAGCAGTTATGCCCAGCGGGAGGCCACGTATACGCAGTATTTT. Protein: CASSYAQREATYTQYF.